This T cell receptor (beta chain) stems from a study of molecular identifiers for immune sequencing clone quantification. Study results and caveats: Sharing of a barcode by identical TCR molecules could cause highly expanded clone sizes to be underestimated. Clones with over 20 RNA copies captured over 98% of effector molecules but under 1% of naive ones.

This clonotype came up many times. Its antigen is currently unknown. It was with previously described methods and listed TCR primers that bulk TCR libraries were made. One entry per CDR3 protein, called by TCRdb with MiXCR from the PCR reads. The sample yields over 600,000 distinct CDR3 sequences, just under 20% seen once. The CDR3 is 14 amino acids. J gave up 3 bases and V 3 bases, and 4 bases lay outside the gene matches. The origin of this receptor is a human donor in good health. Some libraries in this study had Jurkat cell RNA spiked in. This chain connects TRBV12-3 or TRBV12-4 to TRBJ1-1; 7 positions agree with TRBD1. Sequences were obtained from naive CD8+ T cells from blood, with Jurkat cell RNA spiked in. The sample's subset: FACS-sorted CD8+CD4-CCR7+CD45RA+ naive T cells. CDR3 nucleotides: TGTGCCAGCAGTTTTCTAACAGGGGACACTGAAGCTTTCTTT. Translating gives CASSFLTGDTEAFF.